Listed here are 6 T cell receptor beta chains from one sample, sequenced in a study of cytomegalovirus exposure and HLA in healthy donors. A multiplex PCR was run with 60 Vbeta primers and 13 Jbeta primers. The table came from immunoSEQ multiplex PCR; TCRdb's copy has only in-frame clones and leaves some out. The sample consists of 170,000 or so clones, roughly 80% of them appearing once. The sequencing input was PBMCs. These TCRs come from a man aged 25-40 years in good health and CMV-seropositive.

The gene calls are TRBV5-6 and TRBJ2-7, with 7 nucleotides matching TRBD1. The trim removed 3 bases at V and 2 bases at J, leaving 5 bases unmatched. The CDR3 contains 14 residues. Looked up from germline, CDR1 is SGHDT and CDR2 is YYEEEE. The CDR3 DNA sequence: TGTGCCAGCAGCTACCGGGACAGACCCTACGAGCAGTACTTC. Amino acid sequence: CASSYRDRPYEQYF.

This clone was counted only a few times. The junction and the germline gene differ at one end; a read error may be behind it. The chain combines TRBV7-9 with TRBJ1-2; D call uncertain. The CDR3 covers 15 residues. Germline loops: CDR1 SEHNR, CDR2 FQNEAQ (reference sequence). The CDR3 nucleotides are TGTGCCAGCAGCCTAGCTACTTCGGGGATCTATGGCTACACCTTC. Its protein product is CASSLATSGIYGYTF.

The chain combines TRBV28 with TRBJ2-4; D gene uncertain. Trimming pared 6 bases from V and 15 bases from J, leaving 18 bases between. Germline V lookup: CDR1 MDHEN, CDR2 SYDVKM. The CDR3 runs to 12 residues. As DNA, the CDR3 is TGTGCCAGCAGCCCATCTAGTCCTATCCGGTACTTC. It codes for CASSPSSPIRYF. The full variable domain, with the rest looked up from reference TRBV28 and TRBJ2-4, is DVKVTQSSRYLVKRTGEKVFLECVQDMDHENMFWYRQDPGLGLRLIYFSYDVKMKEKGDIPEGYSVSREKKERFSLILESASTNQTSMYLCASSPSSPIRYFGAGTRLSVL.

The rearrangement uses TRBV19 and TRBJ1-5; tentatively, D is TRBD1 (5 bases). The V gene's germline CDR1 is LNHDA and CDR2 SQIVND (reference sequence). This CDR3 is built from 13 residues. The V end was cut by 2 bases, the J end by 7 bases, with 9 bases between. The CDR3 loop reads CASSIRRAQPQHF. Written as DNA, the CDR3 is TGTGCCAGTAGTATACGCAGGGCCCAGCCCCAGCATTTT.

This sequence joins TRBV2 and TRBJ1-2; tentatively, D is TRBD1 (5 bases). The CDR3 totals 15 residues. The germline V and J ends were trimmed by 6 bases and 4 bases, with 18 bases remaining between them. In germline, CDR1 is SNHLY, CDR2 FYNNEI. The CDR3 here is CASRGDGAPSYGYTF. The CDR3 bases are TGTGCCAGCAGAGGTGATGGGGCCCCGTCCTATGGCTACACCTTC.

The chain combines TRBV9 with TRBJ2-6, with D uncertain. This CDR3 comprises 15 residues. CDR1 and CDR2 (germline): SGDLS, YYNGEE. Trimming removed 1 base at V and 0 bases at J, with 5 bases between. The CDR3 spells CASSVQRSGANVLTF. In DNA, the CDR3 is TGTGCCAGCAGCGTACAGCGCTCTGGGGCCAACGTCCTGACTTTC.